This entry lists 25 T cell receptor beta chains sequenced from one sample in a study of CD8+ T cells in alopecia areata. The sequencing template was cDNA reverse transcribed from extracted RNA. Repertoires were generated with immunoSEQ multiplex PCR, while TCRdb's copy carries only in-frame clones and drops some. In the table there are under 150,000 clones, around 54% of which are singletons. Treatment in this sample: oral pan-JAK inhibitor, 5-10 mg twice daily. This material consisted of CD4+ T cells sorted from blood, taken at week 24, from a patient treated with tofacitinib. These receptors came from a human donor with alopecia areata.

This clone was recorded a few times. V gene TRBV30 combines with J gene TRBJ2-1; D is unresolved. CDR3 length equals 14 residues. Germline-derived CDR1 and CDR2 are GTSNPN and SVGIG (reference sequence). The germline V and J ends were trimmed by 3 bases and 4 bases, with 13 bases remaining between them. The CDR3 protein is CAWSPMSAYNEQFF. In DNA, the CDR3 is TGTGCCTGGAGCCCTATGTCCGCATACAATGAGCAGTTCTTC. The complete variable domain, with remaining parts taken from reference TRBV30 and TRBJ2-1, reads SQTIHQWPATLVQPVGSPLSLECTVEGTSNPNLYWYRQAAGRGLQLLFYSVGIGQISSEVPQNLSASRPQDRQFILSSKKLLLSDSGFYLCAWSPMSAYNEQFFGPGTRLTVL.

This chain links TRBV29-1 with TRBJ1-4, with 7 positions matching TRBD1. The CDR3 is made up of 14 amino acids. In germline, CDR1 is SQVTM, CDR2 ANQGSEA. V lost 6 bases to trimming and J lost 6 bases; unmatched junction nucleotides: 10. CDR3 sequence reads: CSVGGTEVDEKLFF. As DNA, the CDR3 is TGCAGCGTCGGGGGGACAGAAGTAGATGAAAAACTGTTTTTT.

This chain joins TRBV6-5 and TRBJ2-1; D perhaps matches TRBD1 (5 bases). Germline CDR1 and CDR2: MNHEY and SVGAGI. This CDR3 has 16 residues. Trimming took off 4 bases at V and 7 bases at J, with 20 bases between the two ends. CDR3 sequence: CASSFRRVGARNEQFF. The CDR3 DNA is TGTGCCAGCAGTTTCCGCAGGGTTGGGGCTCGAAATGAGCAGTTCTTC.

CDR3 protein: CASSPEKDQPQHF. DNA for the CDR3: TGTGCCAGCAGCCCCGAAAAGGATCAGCCCCAGCATTTT. The chain has TRBV6-1 and TRBJ1-5; no reliable D call. Germline CDR1 is MNHNS and CDR2 is SASEGT. The CDR3 length is 13 residues. The V and J ends lost 6 bases and 5 bases respectively, with 11 bases between them.

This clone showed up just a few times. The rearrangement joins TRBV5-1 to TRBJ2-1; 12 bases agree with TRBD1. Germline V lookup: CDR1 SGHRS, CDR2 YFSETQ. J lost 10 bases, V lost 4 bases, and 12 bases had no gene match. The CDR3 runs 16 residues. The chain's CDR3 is CASSHPGTGGVGEQFF. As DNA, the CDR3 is TGCGCCAGCAGCCATCCCGGGACAGGGGGCGTGGGGGAGCAGTTCTTC. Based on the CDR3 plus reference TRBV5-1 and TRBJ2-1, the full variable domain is KAGVTQTPRYLIKTRGQQVTLSCSPISGHRSVSWYQQTPGQGLQFLFEYFSETQRNKGNFPGRFSGRQFSNSRSEMNVSTLELGDSALYLCASSHPGTGGVGEQFFGPGTRLTVL.

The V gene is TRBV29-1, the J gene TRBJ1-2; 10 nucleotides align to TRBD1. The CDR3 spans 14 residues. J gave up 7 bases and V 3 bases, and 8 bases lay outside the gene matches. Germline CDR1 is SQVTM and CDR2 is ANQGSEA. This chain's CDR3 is CSVDREGQGGGYTF. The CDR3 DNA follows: TGCAGCGTTGATCGCGAAGGACAGGGGGGTGGCTACACCTTC.

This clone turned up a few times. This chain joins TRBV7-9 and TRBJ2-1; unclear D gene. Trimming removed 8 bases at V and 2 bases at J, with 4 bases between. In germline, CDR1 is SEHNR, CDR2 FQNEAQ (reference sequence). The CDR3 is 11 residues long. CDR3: CASQAYNEQFF. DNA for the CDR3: TGTGCCAGCCAGGCCTACAATGAGCAGTTCTTC.

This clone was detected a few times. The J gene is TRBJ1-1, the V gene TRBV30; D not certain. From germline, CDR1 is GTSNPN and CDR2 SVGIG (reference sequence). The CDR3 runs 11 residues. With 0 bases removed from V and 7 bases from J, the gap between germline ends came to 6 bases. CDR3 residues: CAWSVGDEAFF. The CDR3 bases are TGTGCCTGGAGTGTAGGAGATGAAGCTTTCTTT.

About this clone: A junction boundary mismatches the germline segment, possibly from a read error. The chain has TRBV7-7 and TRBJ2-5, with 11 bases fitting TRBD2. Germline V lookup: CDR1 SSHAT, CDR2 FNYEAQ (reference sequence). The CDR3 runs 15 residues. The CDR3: CASSLGTSGQETQYF. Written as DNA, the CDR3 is TGTGCTAGCAGCTTAGGGACTAGCGGACAAGAGACCCAGTACTTC.

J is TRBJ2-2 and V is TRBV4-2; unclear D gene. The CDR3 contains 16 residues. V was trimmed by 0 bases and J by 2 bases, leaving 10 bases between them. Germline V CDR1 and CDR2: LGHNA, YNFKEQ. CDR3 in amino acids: CASSQDKGPNTGELFF. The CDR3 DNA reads TGTGCCAGCAGCCAAGATAAAGGGCCCAACACCGGGGAGCTGTTTTTT.

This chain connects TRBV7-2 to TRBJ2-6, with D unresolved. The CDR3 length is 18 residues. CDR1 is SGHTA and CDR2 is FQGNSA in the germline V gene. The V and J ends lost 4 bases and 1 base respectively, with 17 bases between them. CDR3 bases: TGTGCCAGCAGCTCCCTGGGGTCGCGAGTATCTGGGGCCAACGTCCTGACTTTC. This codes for CASSSLGSRVSGANVLTF.

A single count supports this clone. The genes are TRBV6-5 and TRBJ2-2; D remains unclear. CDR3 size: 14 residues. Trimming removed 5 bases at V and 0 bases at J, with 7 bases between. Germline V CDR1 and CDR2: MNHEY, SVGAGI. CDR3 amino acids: CASSPPSNTGELFF. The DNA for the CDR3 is TGTGCCAGCAGTCCACCTTCGAACACCGGGGAGCTGTTTTTT.

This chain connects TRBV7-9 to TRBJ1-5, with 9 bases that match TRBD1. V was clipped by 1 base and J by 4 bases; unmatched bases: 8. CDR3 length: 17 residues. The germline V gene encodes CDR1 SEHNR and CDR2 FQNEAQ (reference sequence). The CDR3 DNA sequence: TGTGCCAGCAGCTTAGGAAGGAGCGGGACAGGGAATCAGCCCCAGCATTTT. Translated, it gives CASSLGRSGTGNQPQHF.

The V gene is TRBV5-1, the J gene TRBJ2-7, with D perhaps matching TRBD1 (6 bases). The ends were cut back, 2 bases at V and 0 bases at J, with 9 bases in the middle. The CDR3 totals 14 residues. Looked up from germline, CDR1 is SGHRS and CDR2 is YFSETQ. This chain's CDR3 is CASSFTGSSYEQYF. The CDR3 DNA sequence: TGCGCCAGCAGCTTTACAGGGAGCTCCTACGAGCAGTACTTC.

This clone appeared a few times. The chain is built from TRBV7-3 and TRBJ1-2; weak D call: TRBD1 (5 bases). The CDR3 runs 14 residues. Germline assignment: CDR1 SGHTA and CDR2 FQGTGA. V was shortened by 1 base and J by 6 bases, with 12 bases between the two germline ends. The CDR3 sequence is CASSLKGRVDGYTF. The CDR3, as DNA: TGTGCCAGCAGCTTAAAAGGCAGGGTGGATGGCTACACCTTC.

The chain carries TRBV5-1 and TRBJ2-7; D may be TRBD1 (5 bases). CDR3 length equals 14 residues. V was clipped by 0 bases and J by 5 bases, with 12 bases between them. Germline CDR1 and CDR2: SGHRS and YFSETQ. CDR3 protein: CASSLGTRVDEQYF. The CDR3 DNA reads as TGCGCCAGCAGCTTGGGCACCAGGGTAGACGAGCAGTACTTC.

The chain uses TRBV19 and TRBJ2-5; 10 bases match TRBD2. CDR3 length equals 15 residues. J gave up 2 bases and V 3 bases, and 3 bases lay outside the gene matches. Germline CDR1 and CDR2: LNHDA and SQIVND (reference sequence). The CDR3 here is CASSIGLADQETQYF. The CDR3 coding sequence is TGTGCCAGTAGTATTGGACTAGCGGATCAAGAGACCCAGTACTTC.

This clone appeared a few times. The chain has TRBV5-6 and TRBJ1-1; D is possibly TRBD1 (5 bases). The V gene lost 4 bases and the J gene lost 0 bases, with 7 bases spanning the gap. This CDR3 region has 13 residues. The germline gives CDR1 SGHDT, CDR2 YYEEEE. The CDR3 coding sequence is TGTGCCAGCAGCCGACAGTTGAACACTGAAGCTTTCTTT. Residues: CASSRQLNTEAFF.

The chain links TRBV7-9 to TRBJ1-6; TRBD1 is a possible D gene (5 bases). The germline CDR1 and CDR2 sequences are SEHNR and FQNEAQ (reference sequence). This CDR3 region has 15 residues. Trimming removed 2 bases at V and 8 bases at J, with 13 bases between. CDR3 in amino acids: CASSLREGRYSPLHF. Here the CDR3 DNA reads TGTGCCAGCAGCTTACGGGAGGGGCGTTATTCACCCCTCCACTTT.

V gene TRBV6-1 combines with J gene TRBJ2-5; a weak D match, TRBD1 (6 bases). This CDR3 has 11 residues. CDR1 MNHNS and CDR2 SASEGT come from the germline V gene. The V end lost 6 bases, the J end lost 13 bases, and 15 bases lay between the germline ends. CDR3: CASSETGWRYF. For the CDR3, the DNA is TGTGCCAGCAGCGAAACAGGGTGGCGGTACTTC.

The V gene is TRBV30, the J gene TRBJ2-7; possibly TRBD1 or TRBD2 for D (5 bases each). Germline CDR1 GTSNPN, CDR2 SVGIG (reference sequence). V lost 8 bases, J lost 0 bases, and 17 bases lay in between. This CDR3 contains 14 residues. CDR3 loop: CATRARGYSYEQYF. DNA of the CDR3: TGTGCCACCAGGGCCCGGGGATACTCCTACGAGCAGTACTTC. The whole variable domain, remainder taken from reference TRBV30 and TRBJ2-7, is SQTIHQWPATLVQPVGSPLSLECTVEGTSNPNLYWYRQAAGRGLQLLFYSVGIGQISSEVPQNLSASRPQDRQFILSSKKLLLSDSGFYLCATRARGYSYEQYFGPGTRLTVT.

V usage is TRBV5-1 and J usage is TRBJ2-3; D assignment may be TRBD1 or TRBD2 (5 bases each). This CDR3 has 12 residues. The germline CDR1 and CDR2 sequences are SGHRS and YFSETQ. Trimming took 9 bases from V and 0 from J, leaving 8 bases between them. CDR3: CATGDSTDTQYF. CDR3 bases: TGCGCCACCGGGGACAGCACAGATACGCAGTATTTT.

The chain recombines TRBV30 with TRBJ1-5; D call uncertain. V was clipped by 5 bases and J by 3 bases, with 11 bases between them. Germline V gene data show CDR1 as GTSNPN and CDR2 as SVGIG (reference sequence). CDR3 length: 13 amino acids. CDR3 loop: CAWAGDSNQPQHF. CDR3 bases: TGTGCCTGGGCGGGCGATTCCAATCAGCCCCAGCATTTT.

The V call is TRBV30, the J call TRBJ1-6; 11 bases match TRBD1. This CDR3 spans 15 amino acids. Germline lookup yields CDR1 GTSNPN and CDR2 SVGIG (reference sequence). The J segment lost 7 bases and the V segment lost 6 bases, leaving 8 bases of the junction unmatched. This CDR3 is CACKWWDRGNSPLHF. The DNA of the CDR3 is TGTGCCTGTAAATGGTGGGACAGGGGGAATTCACCCCTCCACTTT.

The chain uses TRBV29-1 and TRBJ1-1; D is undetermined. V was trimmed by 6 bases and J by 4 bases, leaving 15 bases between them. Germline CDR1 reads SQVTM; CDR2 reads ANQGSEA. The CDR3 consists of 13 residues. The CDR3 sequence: CSVRRRGSTEAFF. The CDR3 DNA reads TGCAGCGTGAGAAGACGGGGTTCCACTGAAGCTTTCTTT.